This T cell receptor beta chain was identified in a study of beta chain features in type 1 diabetes. Points from the study as a whole: It was not settled here whether HLA type affects TCRB rearrangement. Significant though moderate, a shortening of TCRB CDR3s appeared in all four CD4+ subsets of Type 1 diabetes patients.

The germline gives CDR1 SGHTA, CDR2 FQGNSA. The V and J ends lost 1 base and 0 bases respectively, with 6 bases between them. CDR3 length: 15 amino acids. CD4+ cells of the naive, central memory, regulatory and stem cell-like memory types were sorted via CD45RO/CCR7/CD25/CD127/CD95/CD27. In this sample, this clone turned up a few times. What it binds is unknown. Every bit of the isolated RNA underwent reverse transcription, so sequencing read expressed TCRB transcripts. Repertoires were generated with immunoSEQ multiplex PCR, while TCRdb's copy carries only in-frame clones and drops some. This repertoire shows roughly 370,000 clones, approximately 15% found once; its top ten account for less than 0.04%.

This clonotype was sampled from a man aged 25 to 45 in good health. The material sequenced was naive CD4+ T cells from blood. This chain joins TRBV7-2 and TRBJ2-2; no firm D call. CDR3 nucleotides: TGTGCCAGCAGCTTAGGATTCTCGAACACCGGGGAGCTGTTTTTT. It codes for CASSLGFSNTGELFF. Looking up the rest from reference TRBV7-2 and TRBJ2-2 gives the full variable domain: GAGVSQSPSNKVTEKGKDVELRCDPISGHTALYWYRQSLGQGLEFLIYFQGNSAPDKSGLPSDRFSAERTGGSVSTLTIQRTQQEDSAVYLCASSLGFSNTGELFFGEGSRLTVL.